Given below is one T cell receptor beta chain in context. Its specificity is not known. The data stem from a study of cytomegalovirus exposure and HLA in healthy donors. Across the whole study: The study placed 70% to 90% of its 398 genotyped donors in the Caucasian-associated ancestry cluster.

Study conclusions and caveats: Roughly uniform depth of sequencing across donors was assumed in presence/absence analyses. In vitro, three CMV-associated chains proved specific for CMV antigens. Reportedly, TCR beta sequences accurately predicted HLA-A and HLA-B alleles in most subjects.

The V end was cut by 2 bases, the J end by 1 base, with 9 bases between. CDR1 is PRHDT, CDR2 FYEKMQ, per germline (reference sequence). This CDR3 contains 15 residues. Amplification used 60 Vbeta primers and 13 Jbeta primers. Clones were sequenced by immunoSEQ multiplex PCR, and TCRdb holds only the in-frame ones, with some missing. The sample carries around 150,000 clones, approximately 83% recorded once. The sequencing input was PBMCs. The sequence was collected from a man between 18 and 35 years old in good health and CMV-seropositive. The rearrangement links TRBV13 to TRBJ2-1, with D possibly TRBD2 on 5 matching bases. The DNA for the CDR3 is TGTGCCAGCAGCTTACTAAGAGGGTCCTACAATGAGCAGTTCTTC. Translation gives CASSLLRGSYNEQFF. Based on the CDR3 plus reference TRBV13 and TRBJ2-1, the full variable domain is AAGVIQSPRHLIKEKRETATLKCYPIPRHDTVYWYQQGPGQDPQFLISFYEKMQSDKGSIPDRFSAQQFSDYHSELNMSSLELGDSALYFCASSLLRGSYNEQFFGPGTRLTVL.